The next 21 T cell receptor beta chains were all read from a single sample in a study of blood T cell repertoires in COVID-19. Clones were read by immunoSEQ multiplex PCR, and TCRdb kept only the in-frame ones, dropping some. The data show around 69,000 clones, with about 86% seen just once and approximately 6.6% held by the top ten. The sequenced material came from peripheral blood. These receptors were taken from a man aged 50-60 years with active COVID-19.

Here the CDR3 reads CASSLEAGDYEQYV. The CDR3 nucleotides are TGTGCCAGCAGCTTGGAGGCAGGGGACTACGAGCAGTACGTC. The chain is built from TRBV5-4 and TRBJ2-7, with D maybe TRBD1 (6 bases). Germline CDR1 SGHNT, CDR2 YYREEE (reference sequence). Deletions cut 0 bases from V and 3 bases from J, with 10 bases between. CDR3 size: 14 residues.

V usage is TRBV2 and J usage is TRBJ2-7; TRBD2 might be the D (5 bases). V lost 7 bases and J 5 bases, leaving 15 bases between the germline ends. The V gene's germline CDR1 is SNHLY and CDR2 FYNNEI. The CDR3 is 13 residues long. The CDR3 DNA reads TGTGCCAGCAACACACTCCCCGGGAACGAGCAGTACTTC. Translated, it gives CASNTLPGNEQYF.

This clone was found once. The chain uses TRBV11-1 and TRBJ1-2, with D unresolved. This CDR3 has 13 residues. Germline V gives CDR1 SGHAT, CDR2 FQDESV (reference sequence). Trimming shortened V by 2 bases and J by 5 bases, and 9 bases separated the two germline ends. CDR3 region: CASSLYPRYGYTF. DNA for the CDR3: TGTGCCAGCAGCTTATATCCCCGGTATGGCTACACCTTC. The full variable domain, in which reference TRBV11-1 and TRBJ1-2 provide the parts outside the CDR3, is EAEVAQSPRYKITEKSQAVAFWCDPISGHATLYWYRQILGQGPELLVQFQDESVVDDSQLPKDRFSAERLKGVDSTLKIQPAELGDSAMYLCASSLYPRYGYTFGSGTRLTVV.

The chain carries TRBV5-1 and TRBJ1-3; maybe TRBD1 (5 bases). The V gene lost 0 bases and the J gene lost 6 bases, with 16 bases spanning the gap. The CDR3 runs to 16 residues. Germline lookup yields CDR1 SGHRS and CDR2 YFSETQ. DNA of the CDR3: TGCGCCAGCAGCTTGGACAGGCCGGTGGGTGAAAACACCATATATTTT. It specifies CASSLDRPVGENTIYF. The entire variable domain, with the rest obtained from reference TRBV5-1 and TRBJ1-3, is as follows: KAGVTQTPRYLIKTRGQQVTLSCSPISGHRSVSWYQQTPGQGLQFLFEYFSETQRNKGNFPGRFSGRQFSNSRSEMNVSTLELGDSALYLCASSLDRPVGENTIYFGEGSWLTVV.

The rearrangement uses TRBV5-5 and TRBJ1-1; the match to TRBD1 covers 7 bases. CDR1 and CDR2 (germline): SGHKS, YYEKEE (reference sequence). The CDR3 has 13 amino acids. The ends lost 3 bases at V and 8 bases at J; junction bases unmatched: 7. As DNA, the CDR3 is TGTGCCAGCAGCTACCGGGACAGTAACGAAGCTTTCTTT. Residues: CASSYRDSNEAFF.

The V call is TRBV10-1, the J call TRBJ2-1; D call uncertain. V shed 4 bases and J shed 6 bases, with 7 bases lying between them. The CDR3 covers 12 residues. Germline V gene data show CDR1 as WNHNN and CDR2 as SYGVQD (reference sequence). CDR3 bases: TGCGCCAGCAGTGTTGACACCAATGAGCAGTTCTTC. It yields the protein CASSVDTNEQFF.

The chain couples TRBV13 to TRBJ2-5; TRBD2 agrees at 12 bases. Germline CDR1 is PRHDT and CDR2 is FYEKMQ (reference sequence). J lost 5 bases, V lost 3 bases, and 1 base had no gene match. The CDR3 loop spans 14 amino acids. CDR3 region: CASSFLAGGETQYF. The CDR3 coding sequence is TGTGCCAGCAGCTTCCTAGCGGGGGGGGAGACCCAGTACTTC.

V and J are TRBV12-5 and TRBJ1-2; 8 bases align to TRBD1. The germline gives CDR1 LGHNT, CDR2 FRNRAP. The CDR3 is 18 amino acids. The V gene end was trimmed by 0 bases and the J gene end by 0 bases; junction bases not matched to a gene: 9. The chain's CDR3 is CASGLVPGQAVANYGYTF. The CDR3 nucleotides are TGTGCTAGTGGTTTGGTACCGGGACAGGCGGTTGCTAACTATGGCTACACCTTC.

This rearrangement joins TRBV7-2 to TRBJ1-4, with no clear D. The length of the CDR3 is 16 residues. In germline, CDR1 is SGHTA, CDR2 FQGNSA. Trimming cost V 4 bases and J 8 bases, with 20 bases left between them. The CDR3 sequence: CASSYGELKRGEKLFF. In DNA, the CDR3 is TGTGCCAGCAGCTACGGGGAACTGAAAAGAGGGGAAAAACTGTTTTTT.

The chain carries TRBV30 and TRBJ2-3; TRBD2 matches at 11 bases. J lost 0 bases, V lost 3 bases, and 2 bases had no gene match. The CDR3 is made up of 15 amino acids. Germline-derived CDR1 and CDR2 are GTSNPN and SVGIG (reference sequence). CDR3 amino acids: CAWRRTSGSTDTQYF. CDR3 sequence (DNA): TGTGCCTGGAGGAGGACTAGCGGGAGCACAGATACGCAGTATTTT.

The CDR3 is CASSLDSGRSTDTQYF. CDR3 DNA sequence: TGTGCCAGCAGCCTAGACTCAGGGCGGAGCACAGATACGCAGTATTTT. The chain uses TRBV6-4 and TRBJ2-3; D may be TRBD1 (5 bases). The CDR3 contains 16 residues. Trimming took 6 bases from V and 0 from J, leaving 16 bases between them. From germline, CDR1 is MRHNA and CDR2 SNTAGT.

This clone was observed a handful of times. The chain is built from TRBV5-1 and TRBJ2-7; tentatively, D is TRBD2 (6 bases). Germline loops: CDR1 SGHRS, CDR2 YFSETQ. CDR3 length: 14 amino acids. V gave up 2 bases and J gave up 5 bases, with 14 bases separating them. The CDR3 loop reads CASSFRGSGDEQYV. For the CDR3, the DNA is TGCGCCAGCAGCTTCCGGGGGAGTGGGGACGAGCAGTACGTC.

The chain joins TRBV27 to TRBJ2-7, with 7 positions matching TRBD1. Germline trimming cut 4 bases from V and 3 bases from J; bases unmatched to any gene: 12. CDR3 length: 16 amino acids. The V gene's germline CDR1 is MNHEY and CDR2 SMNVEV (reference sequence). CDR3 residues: CASSSLRQGLGYEQYF. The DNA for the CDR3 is TGTGCCAGCAGTTCGCTTAGACAGGGTTTGGGCTACGAGCAGTACTTC.

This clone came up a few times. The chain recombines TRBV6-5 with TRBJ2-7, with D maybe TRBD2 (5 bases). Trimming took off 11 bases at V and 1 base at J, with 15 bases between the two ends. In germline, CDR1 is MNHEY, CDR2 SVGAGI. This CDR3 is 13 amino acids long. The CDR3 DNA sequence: TGTGCCGCGGGTGGACTGAGGTCCTACGAGCAGTACTTC. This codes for CAAGGLRSYEQYF.

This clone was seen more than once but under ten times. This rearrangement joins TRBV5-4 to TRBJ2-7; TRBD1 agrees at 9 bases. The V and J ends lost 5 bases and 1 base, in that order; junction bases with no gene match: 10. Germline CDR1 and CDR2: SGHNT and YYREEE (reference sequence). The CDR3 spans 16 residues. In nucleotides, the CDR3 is TGTGCCAGCAGGCGCACAGGGGGCGTTAGGTCCTACGAGCAGTACGTC. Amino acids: CASRRTGGVRSYEQYV.

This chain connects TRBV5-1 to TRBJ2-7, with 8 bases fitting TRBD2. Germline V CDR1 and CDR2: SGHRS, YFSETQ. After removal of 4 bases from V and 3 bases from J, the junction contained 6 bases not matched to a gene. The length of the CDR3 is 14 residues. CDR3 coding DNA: TGCGCCAGCAGCAGTAGCGGGGAGGGCTACGAGCAGTACTTC. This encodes CASSSSGEGYEQYF.

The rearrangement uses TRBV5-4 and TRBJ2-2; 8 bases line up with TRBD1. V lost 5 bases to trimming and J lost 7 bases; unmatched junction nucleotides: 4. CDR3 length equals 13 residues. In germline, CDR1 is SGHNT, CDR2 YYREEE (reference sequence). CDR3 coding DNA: TGTGCCAGCAGTTCTGGACAGGGCGGGGAGCTGTTTTTT. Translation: CASSSGQGGELFF.

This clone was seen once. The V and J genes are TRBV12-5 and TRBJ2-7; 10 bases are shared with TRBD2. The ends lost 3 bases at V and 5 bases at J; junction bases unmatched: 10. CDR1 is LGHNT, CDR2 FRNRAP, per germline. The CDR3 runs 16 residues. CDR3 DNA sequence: TGTGCTAGTGGTTTCAAGAGCGGGAGGGCCGAAAACGAGCAGTACGTC. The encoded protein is CASGFKSGRAENEQYV.

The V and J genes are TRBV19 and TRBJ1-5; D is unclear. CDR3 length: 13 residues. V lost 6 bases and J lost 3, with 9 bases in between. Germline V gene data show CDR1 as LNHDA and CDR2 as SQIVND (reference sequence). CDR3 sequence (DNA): TGTGCCAGTAGGGAGACTCCCAATCAGCCCCAGCATTTT. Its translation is CASRETPNQPQHF.

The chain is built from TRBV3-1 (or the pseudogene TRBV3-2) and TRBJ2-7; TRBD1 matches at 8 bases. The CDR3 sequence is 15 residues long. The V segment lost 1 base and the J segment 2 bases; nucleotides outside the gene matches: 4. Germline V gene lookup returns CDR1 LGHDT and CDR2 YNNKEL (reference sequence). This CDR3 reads CASSQVIQGAYEQYF. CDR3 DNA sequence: TGTGCCAGCAGCCAAGTTATACAGGGGGCCTACGAGCAGTACTTC.

The CDR3 reads CSAGGGGVGELFF. In DNA form, the CDR3 reads TGCAGTGCTGGTGGCGGGGGGGTCGGGGAGCTGTTTTTT. The V and J genes are TRBV20-1 and TRBJ2-2; TRBD2 matches 9 bases. The ends lost 5 bases at V and 7 bases at J; junction bases unmatched: 5. CDR1 and CDR2 (germline): DFQATT, SNEGSKA (reference sequence). The CDR3 runs 13 residues.